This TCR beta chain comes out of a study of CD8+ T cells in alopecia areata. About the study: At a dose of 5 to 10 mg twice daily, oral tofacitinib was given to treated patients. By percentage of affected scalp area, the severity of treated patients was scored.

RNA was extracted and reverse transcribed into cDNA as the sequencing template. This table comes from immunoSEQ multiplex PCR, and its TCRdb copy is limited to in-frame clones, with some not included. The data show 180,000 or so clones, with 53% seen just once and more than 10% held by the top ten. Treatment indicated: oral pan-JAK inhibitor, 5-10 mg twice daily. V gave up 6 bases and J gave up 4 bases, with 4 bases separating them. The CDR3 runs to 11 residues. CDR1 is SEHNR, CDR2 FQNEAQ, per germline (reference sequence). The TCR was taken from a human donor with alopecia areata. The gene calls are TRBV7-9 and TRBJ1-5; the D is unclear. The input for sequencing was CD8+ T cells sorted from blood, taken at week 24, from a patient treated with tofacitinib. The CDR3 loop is CASRLNQPQHF. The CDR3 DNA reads TGTGCCAGCAGGCTAAATCAGCCCCAGCATTTT.